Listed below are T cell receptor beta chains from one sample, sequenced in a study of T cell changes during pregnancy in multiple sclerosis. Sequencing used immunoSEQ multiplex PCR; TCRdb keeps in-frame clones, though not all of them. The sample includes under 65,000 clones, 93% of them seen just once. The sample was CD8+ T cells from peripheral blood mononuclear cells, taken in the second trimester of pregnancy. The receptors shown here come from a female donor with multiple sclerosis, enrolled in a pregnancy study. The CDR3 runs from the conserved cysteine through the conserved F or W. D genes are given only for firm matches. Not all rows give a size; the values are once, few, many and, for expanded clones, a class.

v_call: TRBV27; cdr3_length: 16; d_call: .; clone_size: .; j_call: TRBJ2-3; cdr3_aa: CASSSLGQGRFTSQYF; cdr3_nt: TGTGCCAGCAGTTCTCTTGGGCAGGGTAGGTTCACCTCGCAGTATTTT
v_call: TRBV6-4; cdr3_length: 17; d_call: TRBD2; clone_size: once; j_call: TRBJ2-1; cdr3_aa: CASSEREPGLGLNEQFF; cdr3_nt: TGTGCCAGCAGTGAACGGGAGCCGGGACTAGGTCTTAATGAGCAGTTCTTC
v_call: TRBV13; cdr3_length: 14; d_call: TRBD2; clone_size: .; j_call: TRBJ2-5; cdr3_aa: CASELAGGLPTQYF; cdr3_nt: TGTGCCAGCGAACTAGCGGGAGGGCTCCCGACCCAGTACTTC
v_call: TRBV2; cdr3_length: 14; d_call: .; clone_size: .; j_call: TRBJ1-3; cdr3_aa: CASSNSGSGNTIYF; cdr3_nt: TGTGCCAGCAGCAACAGCGGCTCTGGAAACACCATATATTTT
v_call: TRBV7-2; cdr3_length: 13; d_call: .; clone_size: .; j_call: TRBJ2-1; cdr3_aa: CASSPGLAGEQFF; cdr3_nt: TGTGCCAGCAGCCCGGGTCTCGCGGGAGAGCAGTTCTTC
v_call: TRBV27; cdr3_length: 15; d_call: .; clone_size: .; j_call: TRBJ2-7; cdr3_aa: CASRQETSSSYEQYF; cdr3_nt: TGTGCCAGCCGACAGGAAACCTCCTCGTCCTACGAGCAGTACTTC
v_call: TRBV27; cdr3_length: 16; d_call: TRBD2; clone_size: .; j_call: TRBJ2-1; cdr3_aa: CASTLTSGSLRDEQFF; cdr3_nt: TGTGCCAGCACCTTGACTAGCGGGAGTCTTCGGGATGAGCAGTTCTTC
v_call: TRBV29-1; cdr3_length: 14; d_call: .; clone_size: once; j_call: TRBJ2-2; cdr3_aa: CSVELGANTGELFF; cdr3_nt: TGCAGCGTTGAATTGGGCGCGAACACCGGGGAGCTGTTTTTT
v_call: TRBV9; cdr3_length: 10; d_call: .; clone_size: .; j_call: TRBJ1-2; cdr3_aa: CASGSSGYTF; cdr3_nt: TGTGCCAGCGGGAGTTCTGGCTACACCTTC
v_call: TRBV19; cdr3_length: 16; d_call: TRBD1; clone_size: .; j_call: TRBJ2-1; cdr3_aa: CASSIHGTGINNEQFF; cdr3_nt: TGTGCCAGTAGTATCCACGGGACAGGGATCAACAATGAGCAGTTCTTC
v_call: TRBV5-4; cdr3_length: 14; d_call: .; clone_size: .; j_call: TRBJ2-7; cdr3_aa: CASSSHSPRPPENF; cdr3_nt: TGTGCCAGCAGCTCCCATTCCCCCAGGCCTCCCGAGAACTTC
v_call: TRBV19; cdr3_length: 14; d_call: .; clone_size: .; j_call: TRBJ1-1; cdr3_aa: CASSTRGAGTEAFF; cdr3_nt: TGTGCCAGTAGTACCCGGGGGGCAGGTACTGAAGCTTTCTTT
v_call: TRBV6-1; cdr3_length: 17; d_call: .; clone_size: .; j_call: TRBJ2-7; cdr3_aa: CASSEARGGVSPYEQYF; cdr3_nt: TGTGCCAGCAGTGAAGCGCGTGGAGGGGTTTCACCCTACGAGCAGTACTTC
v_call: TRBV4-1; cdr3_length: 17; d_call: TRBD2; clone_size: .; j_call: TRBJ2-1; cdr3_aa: CASLGTSGRGTYNEQFF; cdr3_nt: TGCGCCAGCCTGGGGACTAGCGGGAGGGGTACCTACAATGAGCAGTTCTTC
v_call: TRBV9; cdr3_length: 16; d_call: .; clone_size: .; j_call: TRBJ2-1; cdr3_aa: CASSVRLASSYNEQFF; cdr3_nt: TGTGCCAGCAGCGTACGATTAGCGAGCTCCTACAATGAGCAGTTCTTC
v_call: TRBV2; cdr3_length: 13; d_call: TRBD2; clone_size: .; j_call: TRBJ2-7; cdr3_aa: CASSVSSGLEQYF; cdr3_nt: TGTGCCAGCAGTGTCTCTAGCGGTCTCGAGCAGTACTTC
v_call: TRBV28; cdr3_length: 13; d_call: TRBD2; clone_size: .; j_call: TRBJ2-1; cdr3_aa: CASRPGTSWEQFF; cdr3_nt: TGTGCCAGCAGACCTGGGACTAGTTGGGAGCAGTTCTTC
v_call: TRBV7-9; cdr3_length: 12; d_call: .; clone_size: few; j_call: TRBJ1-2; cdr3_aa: CASTTIIGSYTF; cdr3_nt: TGTGCCAGCACCACGATCATCGGGAGCTACACCTTC
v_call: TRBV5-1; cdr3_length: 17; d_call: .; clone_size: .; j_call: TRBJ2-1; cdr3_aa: CASSLVVQVSSYNEQFF; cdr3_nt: TGCGCCAGCAGCTTGGTGGTTCAGGTGAGCTCCTACAATGAGCAGTTCTTC
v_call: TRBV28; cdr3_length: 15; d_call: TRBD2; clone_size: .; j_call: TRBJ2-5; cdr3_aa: CASSLVASGEETQYF; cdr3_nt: TGTGCCAGCAGTTTAGTGGCTAGCGGGGAAGAGACCCAGTACTTC
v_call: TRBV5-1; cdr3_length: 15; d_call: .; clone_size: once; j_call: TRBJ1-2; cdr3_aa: CASRSPGGAGYGYTF; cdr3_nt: TGCGCCAGCAGGTCCCCCGGGGGGGCCGGCTATGGCTACACCTTC
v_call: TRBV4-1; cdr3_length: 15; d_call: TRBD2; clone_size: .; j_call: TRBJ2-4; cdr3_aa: CASSQMREAKNIQYF; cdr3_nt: TGCGCCAGCAGCCAGATGCGGGAGGCCAAAAACATTCAGTACTTC
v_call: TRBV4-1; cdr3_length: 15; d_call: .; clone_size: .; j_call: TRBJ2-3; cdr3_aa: CASSHPEGVEDTQYF; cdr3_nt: TGCGCCAGCAGCCACCCCGAGGGGGTGGAGGATACGCAGTATTTT
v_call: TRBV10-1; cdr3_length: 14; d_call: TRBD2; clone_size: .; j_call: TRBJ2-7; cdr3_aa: CASSPGTSPSMQYF; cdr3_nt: TGCGCCAGCAGTCCTGGGACTAGTCCCTCTATGCAGTACTTC
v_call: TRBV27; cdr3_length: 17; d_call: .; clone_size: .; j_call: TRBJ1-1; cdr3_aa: CASSLISLRGMNTEAFF; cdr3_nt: TGTGCCAGCAGTTTAATATCTCTCAGGGGAATGAACACTGAAGCTTTCTTT
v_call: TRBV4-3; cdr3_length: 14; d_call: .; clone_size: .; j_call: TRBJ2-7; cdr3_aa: CASSQGSASYEQYF; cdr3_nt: TGCGCCAGCAGCCAAGGTAGCGCCTCCTACGAGCAGTACTTC
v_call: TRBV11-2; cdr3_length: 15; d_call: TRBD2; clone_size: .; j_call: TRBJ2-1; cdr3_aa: CASILGLAGDHEQFF; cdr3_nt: TGTGCCAGCATCCTAGGACTAGCGGGGGATCATGAGCAGTTCTTC
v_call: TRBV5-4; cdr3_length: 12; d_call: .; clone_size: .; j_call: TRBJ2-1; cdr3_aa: CASSLFRDEQFF; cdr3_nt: TGTGCCAGCAGCTTGTTCCGGGATGAGCAGTTCTTC
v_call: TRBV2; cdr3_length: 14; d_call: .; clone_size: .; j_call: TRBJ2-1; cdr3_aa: CASQADDSLDEQFF; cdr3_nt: TGTGCCAGCCAAGCGGACGATTCCCTCGATGAGCAGTTCTTC
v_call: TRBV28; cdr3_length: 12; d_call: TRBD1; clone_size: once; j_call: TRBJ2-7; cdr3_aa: CASSLGQGEQYF; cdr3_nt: TGTGCCAGCAGTCTAGGACAGGGGGAGCAGTACTTC
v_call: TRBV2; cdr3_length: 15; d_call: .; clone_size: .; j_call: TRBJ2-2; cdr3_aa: CASSAGPTDSGELFF; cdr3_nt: TGTGCCAGCAGCGCGGGCCCAACAGACTCCGGTGAGCTGTTTTTT
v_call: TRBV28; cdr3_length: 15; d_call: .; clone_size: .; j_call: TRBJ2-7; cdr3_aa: CASSLRVGPPYEQYF; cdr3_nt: TGTGCCAGCAGTTTAAGAGTGGGGCCCCCCTACGAGCAGTACTTC
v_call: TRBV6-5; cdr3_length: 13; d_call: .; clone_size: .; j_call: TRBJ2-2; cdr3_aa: CASSPRGTGELFF; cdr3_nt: TGTGCCAGCAGTCCTCGAGGGACCGGGGAGCTGTTTTTT
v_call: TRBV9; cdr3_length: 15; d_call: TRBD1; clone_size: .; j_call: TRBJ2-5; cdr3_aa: CASSAGQGEKETQYF; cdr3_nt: TGTGCCAGCAGCGCCGGACAGGGGGAGAAAGAGACCCAGTACTTC
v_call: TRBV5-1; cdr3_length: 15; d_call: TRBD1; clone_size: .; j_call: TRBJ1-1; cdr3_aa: CASSFTGEVNTEAFF; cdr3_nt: TGCGCCAGCAGCTTTACAGGGGAGGTGAACACTGAAGCTTTCTTT
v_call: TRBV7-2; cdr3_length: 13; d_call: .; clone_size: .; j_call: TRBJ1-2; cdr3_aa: CASSYRTVYGYTF; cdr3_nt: TGTGCCAGCAGCTACCGGACAGTGTATGGCTACACCTTC
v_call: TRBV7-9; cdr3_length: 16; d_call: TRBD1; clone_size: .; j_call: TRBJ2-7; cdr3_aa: CASSSTDRGETYEQYF; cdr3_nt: TGTGCCAGCAGCTCCACCGACAGGGGGGAAACCTACGAGCAGTACTTC
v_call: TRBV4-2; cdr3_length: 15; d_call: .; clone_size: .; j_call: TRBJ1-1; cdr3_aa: CASSQVRRGNTEAFF; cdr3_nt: TGTGCCAGCAGCCAAGTAAGGAGGGGGAACACTGAAGCTTTCTTT
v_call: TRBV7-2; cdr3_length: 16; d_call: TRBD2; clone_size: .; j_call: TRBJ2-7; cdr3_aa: CASSPGLASPSYEQYF; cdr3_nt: TGTGCCAGCAGCCCGGGACTAGCGAGTCCCTCCTACGAGCAGTACTTC
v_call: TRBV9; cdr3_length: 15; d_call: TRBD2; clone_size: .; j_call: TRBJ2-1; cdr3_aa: CASSPSGGAYNEQFF; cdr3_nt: TGTGCCAGCAGCCCGAGCGGGGGGGCCTACAATGAGCAGTTCTTC
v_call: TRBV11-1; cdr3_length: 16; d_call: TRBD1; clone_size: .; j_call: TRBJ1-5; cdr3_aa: CASSSYRDRSDQPQHF; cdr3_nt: TGTGCCAGCAGCTCATACCGGGACAGGTCCGATCAGCCCCAGCATTTT
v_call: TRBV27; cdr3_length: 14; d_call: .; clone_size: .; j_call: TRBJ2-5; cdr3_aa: CASSLWAFQETQYF; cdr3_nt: TGTGCCAGCAGTTTATGGGCGTTCCAAGAGACCCAGTACTTC
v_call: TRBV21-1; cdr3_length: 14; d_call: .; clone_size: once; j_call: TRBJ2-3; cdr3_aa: CASSNGAWAPKQYF; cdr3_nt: TGTGCCAGCAGCAACGGCGCGTGGGCCCCAAAGCAGTATTTT
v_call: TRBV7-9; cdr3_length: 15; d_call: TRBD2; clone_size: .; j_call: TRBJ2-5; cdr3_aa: CASSLGGLAKETQYF; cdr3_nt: TGTGCCAGCAGCTTAGGGGGACTAGCAAAAGAGACCCAGTACTTC
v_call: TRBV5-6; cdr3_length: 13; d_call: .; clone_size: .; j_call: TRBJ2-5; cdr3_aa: CASSLLGGETQYF; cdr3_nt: TGTGCCAGCAGCTTGTTAGGGGGAGAGACCCAGTACTTC
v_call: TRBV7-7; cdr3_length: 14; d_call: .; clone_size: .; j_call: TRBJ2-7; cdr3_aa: CASSSGTGNNEQYF; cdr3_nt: TGTGCCAGCAGCTCTGGGACTGGAAATAACGAGCAGTACTTC
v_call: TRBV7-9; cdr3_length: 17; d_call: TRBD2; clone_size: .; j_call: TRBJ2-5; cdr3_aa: CASSLDEKAGAGETQYF; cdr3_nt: TGTGCCAGCAGCTTAGATGAGAAAGCGGGAGCAGGGGAGACCCAGTACTTC
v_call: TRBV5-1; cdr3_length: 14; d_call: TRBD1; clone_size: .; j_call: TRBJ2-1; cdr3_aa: CASSLWTGDSEQFF; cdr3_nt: TGCGCCAGCAGCTTGTGGACAGGGGACAGTGAGCAGTTCTTC
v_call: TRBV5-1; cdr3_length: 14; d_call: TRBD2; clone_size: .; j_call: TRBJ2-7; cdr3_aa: CASSLRLASDEQYF; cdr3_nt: TGCGCCAGCAGCTTGCGACTAGCGTCCGACGAGCAGTACTTC
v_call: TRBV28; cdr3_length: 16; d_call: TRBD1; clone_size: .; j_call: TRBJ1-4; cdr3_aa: CASSPGLQGPNEKLFF; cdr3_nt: TGTGCCAGCAGCCCCGGGCTACAGGGGCCAAATGAAAAACTGTTTTTT
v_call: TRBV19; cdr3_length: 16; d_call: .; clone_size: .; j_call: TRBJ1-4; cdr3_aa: CASNPIPGHLNEKLFF; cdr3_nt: TGTGCCAGCAACCCAATCCCGGGACACCTTAATGAAAAACTGTTTTTT
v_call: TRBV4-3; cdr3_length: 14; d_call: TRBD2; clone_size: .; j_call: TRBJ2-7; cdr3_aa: CASSPGLAGYEQYF; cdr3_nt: TGCGCCAGCAGCCCGGGACTAGCGGGGTACGAGCAGTACTTC
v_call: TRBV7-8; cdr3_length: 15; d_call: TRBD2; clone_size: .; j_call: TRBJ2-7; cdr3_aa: CASSADGGMAYEQYF; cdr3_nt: TGTGCCAGCAGCGCCGACGGGGGGATGGCCTACGAGCAGTACTTC
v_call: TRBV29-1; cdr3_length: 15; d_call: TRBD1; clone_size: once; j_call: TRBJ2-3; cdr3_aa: CSVETLGQSTDTQYF; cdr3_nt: TGCAGCGTTGAGACCTTGGGACAGAGCACAGATACGCAGTATTTT